One sample yielded the 9 T cell receptor beta chains listed below, sequenced in a study of blood T cell repertoires in COVID-19. Assay used: immunoSEQ multiplex PCR; TCRdb lists only in-frame clones, some missing. The sample comprises some 200,000 clones, 86% of which are singletons, and 3.5% to 4.5% rests with the top ten. What was sequenced was PBMCs or T cells enriched from blood (not recorded which). The source is a woman aged 40-49 years with acute COVID-19.

This rearrangement joins TRBV13 to TRBJ1-1, with a weak D call TRBD1 (6 bases). Germline CDR1 PRHDT, CDR2 FYEKMQ (reference sequence). Trimming shortened V by 4 bases and J by 12 bases, and 18 bases separated the two germline ends. The CDR3 extends over 13 amino acids. The CDR3: CASSSSGGGATFF. DNA of the CDR3: TGTGCCAGCAGCTCCTCTGGGGGGGGCGCAACTTTCTTT.

The rearrangement joins TRBV12-3 or TRBV12-4 to TRBJ1-1; D remains ambiguous. CDR3 length: 12 residues. V was cut by 5 bases and J by 8 bases, with 12 bases left in between. The CDR3 DNA reads as TGTGCCAGCAGTCCCAGGATGACAGAAGCTTTCTTT. This sequence encodes CASSPRMTEAFF.

The J gene is TRBJ2-1, the V gene TRBV18; 9 bases align to TRBD2. Trimming took 5 bases from V and 8 from J; bases not matched to a gene: 4. The CDR3 totals 13 residues. Per germline, CDR1 KGHSH and CDR2 LQKENI. The DNA for the CDR3 is TGTGCCAGCTCATGGACTAGCGCCCATGAGCAGTTCTTC. Translated, it gives CASSWTSAHEQFF.

V gene TRBV4-1 combines with J gene TRBJ2-5; D is perhaps TRBD2 (6 bases). CDR3 length: 16 amino acids. CDR1 and CDR2 (germline): MGHRA, YSYEKL. With 0 bases removed from V and 0 bases from J, the gap between germline ends came to 11 bases. This CDR3 reads CASSQDRDFHQETQYF. For the CDR3, the DNA is TGCGCCAGCAGCCAAGATCGGGACTTCCACCAAGAGACCCAGTACTTC.

The chain recombines TRBV7-8 with TRBJ2-6; D call uncertain. Germline V CDR1 and CDR2: SGHVS, FQNEAQ. The ends were cut back, 1 base at V and 0 bases at J, with 7 bases in the middle. The CDR3 loop spans 16 amino acids. The CDR3 region is CASSLGSSSGANVLTF. DNA of the CDR3: TGTGCCAGCAGCTTAGGGAGCAGCTCTGGGGCCAACGTCCTGACTTTC.

V and J are TRBV9 and TRBJ2-3, with 8 positions matching TRBD2. The junction had 5 bases not matched to a gene; V was cut back by 4 bases and J by 4 bases. CDR3 length: 14 residues. Germline CDR1 is SGDLS and CDR2 is YYNGEE. Written as DNA, the CDR3 is TGTGCCAGCAGCTTCAGCGGGGGTCCAGATACGCAGTATTTT. This codes for CASSFSGGPDTQYF.

The chain recombines TRBV10-3 with TRBJ2-2; D might be TRBD2 (5 bases). The V end lost 10 bases, the J end lost 4 bases, and 25 bases lay between the germline ends. The CDR3 covers 17 residues. Germline loops: CDR1 ENHRY, CDR2 SYGVKD. The chain's CDR3 is CATARGGVGSSTGELFF. The CDR3 region has the DNA TGTGCCACCGCGCGTGGAGGTGTGGGAAGTAGCACCGGGGAGCTGTTTTTT.

The J gene is TRBJ2-7, the V gene TRBV7-8, with D perhaps matching TRBD2 (5 bases). Germline lookup yields CDR1 SGHVS and CDR2 FQNEAQ. The V end lost 0 bases, the J end lost 0 bases, and 12 bases lay between the germline ends. The CDR3 is 16 residues long. The CDR3 reads CASSLAPSQSSYEQYF. The CDR3 bases are TGTGCCAGCAGCTTAGCCCCTAGCCAGAGCTCCTACGAGCAGTACTTC.

The V call is TRBV6-2 or TRBV6-3, the J call TRBJ2-7, with 12 bases that match TRBD2. The germline V gene has CDR1 MNHEY and CDR2 SVGEGT. After removal of 2 bases from V and 3 bases from J, the junction contained 11 bases not matched to a gene. The CDR3 is 18 amino acids. The DNA of the CDR3 is TGTGCCAGCAGTTACCCTAGACTAGCGGGGGCCTCCCTCTACGAGCAGTACTTC. Amino acid sequence: CASSYPRLAGASLYEQYF.